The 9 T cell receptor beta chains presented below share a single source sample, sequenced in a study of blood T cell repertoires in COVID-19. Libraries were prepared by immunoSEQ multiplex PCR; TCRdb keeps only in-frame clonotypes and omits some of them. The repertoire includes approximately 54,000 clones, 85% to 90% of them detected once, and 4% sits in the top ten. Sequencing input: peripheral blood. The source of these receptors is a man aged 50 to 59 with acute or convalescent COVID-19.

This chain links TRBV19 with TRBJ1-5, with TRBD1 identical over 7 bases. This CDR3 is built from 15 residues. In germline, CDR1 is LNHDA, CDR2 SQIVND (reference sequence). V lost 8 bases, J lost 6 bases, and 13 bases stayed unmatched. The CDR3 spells CASQRATGVGQPQHF. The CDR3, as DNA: TGTGCCAGTCAAAGGGCCACAGGGGTCGGTCAGCCCCAGCATTTT.

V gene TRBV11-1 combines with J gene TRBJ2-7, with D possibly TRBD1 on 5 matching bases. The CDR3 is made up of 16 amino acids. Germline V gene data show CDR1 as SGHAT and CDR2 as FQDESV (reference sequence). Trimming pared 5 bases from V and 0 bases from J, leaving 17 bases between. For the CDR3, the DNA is TGTGCCAGCAGCCTCGGACATCGAAAGAGCTCCTACGAGCAGTACTTC. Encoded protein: CASSLGHRKSSYEQYF.

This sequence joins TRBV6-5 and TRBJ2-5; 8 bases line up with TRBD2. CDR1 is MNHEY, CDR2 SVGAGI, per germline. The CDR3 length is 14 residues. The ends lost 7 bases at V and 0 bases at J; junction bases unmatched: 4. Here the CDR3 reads CASKLLADQETQYF. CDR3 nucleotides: TGTGCCAGCAAACTACTAGCGGACCAAGAGACCCAGTACTTC.

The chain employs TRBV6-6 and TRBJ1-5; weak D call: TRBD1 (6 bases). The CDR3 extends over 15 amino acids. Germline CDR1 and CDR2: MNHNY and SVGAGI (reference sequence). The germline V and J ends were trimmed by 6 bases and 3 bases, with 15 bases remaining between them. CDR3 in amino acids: CASSPGQPVNQPQHF. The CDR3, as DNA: TGTGCCAGCAGCCCCGGACAGCCCGTCAATCAGCCCCAGCATTTT.

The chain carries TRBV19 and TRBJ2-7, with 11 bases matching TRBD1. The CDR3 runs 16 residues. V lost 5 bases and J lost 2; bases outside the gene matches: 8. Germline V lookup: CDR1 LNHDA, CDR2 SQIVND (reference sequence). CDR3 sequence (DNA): TGTGCCAGTAGTCCTCATGGGACAGGGGGGGCCTACGAGCAGTACTTC. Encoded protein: CASSPHGTGGAYEQYF.

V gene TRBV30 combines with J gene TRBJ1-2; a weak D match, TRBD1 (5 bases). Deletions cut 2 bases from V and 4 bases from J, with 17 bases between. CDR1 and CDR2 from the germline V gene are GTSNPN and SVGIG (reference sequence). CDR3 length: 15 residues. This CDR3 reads CAWSPPAGRGYGYTF. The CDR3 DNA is TGTGCCTGGAGTCCCCCGGCAGGGCGAGGCTATGGCTACACCTTC.

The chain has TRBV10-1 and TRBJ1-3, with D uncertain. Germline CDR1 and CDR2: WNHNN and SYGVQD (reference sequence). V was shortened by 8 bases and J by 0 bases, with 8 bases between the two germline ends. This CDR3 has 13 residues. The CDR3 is CASGRTSGNTIYF. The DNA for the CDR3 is TGCGCCAGCGGCCGAACCTCTGGAAACACCATATATTTT.

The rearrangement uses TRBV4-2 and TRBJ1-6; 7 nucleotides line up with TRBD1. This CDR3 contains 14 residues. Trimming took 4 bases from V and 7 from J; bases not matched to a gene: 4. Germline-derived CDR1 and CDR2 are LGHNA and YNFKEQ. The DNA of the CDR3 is TGTGCCAGCAGCCCCGGGACAGCGAATTCACCCCTCCACTTT. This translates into CASSPGTANSPLHF.

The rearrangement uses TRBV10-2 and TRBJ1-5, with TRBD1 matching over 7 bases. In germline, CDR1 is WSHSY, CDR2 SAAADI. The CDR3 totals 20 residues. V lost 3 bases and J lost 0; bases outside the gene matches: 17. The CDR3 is CASSDSTGAPEFYSNQPQHF. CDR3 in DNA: TGCGCCAGCAGTGACTCCACAGGGGCCCCCGAATTCTATAGCAATCAGCCCCAGCATTTT.